These T cell receptor beta chains were read from a single sample in a study of PD-L1 blockade in urothelial cancer. Profiled with immunoSEQ multiplex PCR; TCRdb holds only in-frame clones, not every one. This table holds about 51,000 clones, about 90% found once. The sequencing here drew on PBMCs, taken around atezolizumab (anti-PD-L1) treatment. The source of these receptors is a man between 60 and 75 years old with urothelial cancer. Each CDR3 is given with its conserved first and last residue. The order of the fields is D gene, V gene, clone size, J gene, CDR3 protein, CDR3 DNA. A D gene is named only where the DNA matches it firmly. Only some rows state a clone size, as once, few, many or a class for expanded clones.

-	TRBV5-4	once	TRBJ1-6	CASSLWLQGNSPLHF	TGTGCCAGCAGCTTGTGGCTACAGGGTAATTCACCCCTCCACTTT
-	TRBV27	-	TRBJ2-7	CASSLSVPVYEQYF	TGTGCCAGCAGTTTATCGGTCCCAGTTTACGAGCAGTACTTC
TRBD2	TRBV20-1	-	TRBJ2-1	CSAGLADQFF	TGCAGTGCCGGACTAGCGGACCAGTTCTTC
TRBD1	TRBV19	-	TRBJ2-2	CASSRTGLIAGELFF	TGTGCCAGTAGTAGGACAGGGTTGATCGCCGGGGAGCTGTTTTTT
-	TRBV6-1	-	TRBJ1-1	CASSDSGLKSKNTEAFF	TGTGCCAGCAGTGATTCAGGCCTCAAAAGTAAGAACACTGAAGCTTTCTTT
TRBD1	TRBV6-1	-	TRBJ2-7	CAISESQDRGHEQYF	TGTGCCATCAGTGAGTCCCAGGACAGGGGGCACGAGCAGTACTTC
-	TRBV30	-	TRBJ2-7	CAWSVSRTYEQYF	TGTGCCTGGAGTGTATCCAGAACCTACGAGCAGTACTTC
-	TRBV30	once	TRBJ2-5	CAWSRRDGQTQYF	TGTGCCTGGAGTCGCAGGGATGGACAGACCCAGTACTTC
TRBD2	TRBV2	-	TRBJ2-1	CASSVAGGSEQFF	TGTGCCAGCAGTGTTGCGGGGGGGTCTGAGCAGTTCTTC
TRBD2	TRBV2	-	TRBJ2-2	CASRGGSRQTGELFF	TGTGCCAGCAGGGGAGGGTCCCGTCAGACCGGGGAGCTGTTTTTT
-	TRBV28	-	TRBJ1-2	CASGRGNYGYTF	TGTGCCAGTGGCAGGGGTAACTATGGCTACACCTTC
TRBD2	TRBV7-8	few	TRBJ2-3	CASSLPRRGGGDTQYF	TGTGCCAGCAGCTTACCGCGGCGGGGCGGGGGAGATACGCAGTATTTT
TRBD1	TRBV30	-	TRBJ1-2	CAWNRGNYGYTF	TGTGCCTGGAACAGGGGTAACTATGGCTACACCTTC
-	TRBV28	-	TRBJ2-5	CASSYTGTVQETQYF	TGTGCCAGCAGTTATACCGGGACTGTCCAAGAGACCCAGTACTTC
-	TRBV29-1	-	TRBJ1-1	CSGASTAEAFF	TGCAGCGGGGCCAGTACGGCTGAAGCTTTCTTT
TRBD1	TRBV10-3	-	TRBJ2-7	CASGQGHEQYF	TGTGCCTCAGGACAGGGCCACGAGCAGTACTTC
-	TRBV9	-	TRBJ2-2	CASSVVAGRNTGELFF	TGTGCCAGCAGCGTAGTGGCAGGCAGGAACACCGGGGAGCTGTTTTTT
TRBD2	TRBV7-7	few	TRBJ2-2	CASSLLAGEGGELFF	TGTGCTAGCAGCTTACTGGCGGGAGAGGGCGGGGAGCTGTTTTTT
-	TRBV5-6	-	TRBJ1-1	CASSLSLARADTEAFF	TGTGCCAGCAGCCTTAGTTTGGCCAGGGCGGACACTGAAGCTTTCTTT
-	TRBV27	-	TRBJ2-7	CASSLSAGSPYEQYF	TGTGCCAGCAGTTTATCGGCAGGCTCCCCCTACGAGCAGTACTTC
TRBD1	TRBV28	-	TRBJ1-2	CASRKTGVYGYTF	TGTGCCAGCAGGAAAACAGGGGTTTATGGCTACACCTTC
TRBD2	TRBV7-2	-	TRBJ2-7	CASSLALADEQYF	TGTGCCAGCAGCTTAGCTCTAGCGGACGAGCAGTACTTC
TRBD2	TRBV11-3	-	TRBJ2-2	CASSTGLAGGTGELFF	TGTGCCAGCAGCACTGGACTAGCGGGAGGGACCGGGGAGCTGTTTTTT
TRBD2	TRBV30	-	TRBJ2-2	CAWSRGGAFGELFF	TGTGCCTGGTCCCGCGGGGGGGCCTTCGGGGAGCTGTTTTTT
-	TRBV28	-	TRBJ1-5	CASSLRGAVRPQHF	TGTGCCAGCAGTTTACGGGGGGCTGTAAGGCCCCAGCATTTT
-	TRBV5-1	-	TRBJ2-7	CASSLSRGEYEQYF	TGCGCCAGCAGCTTGAGCAGGGGAGAATACGAGCAGTACTTC
-	TRBV18	-	TRBJ2-7	CASSPSDGTYEQYF	TGTGCCAGCTCACCATCTGACGGGACCTACGAGCAGTACTTC
-	TRBV10-1	-	TRBJ2-2	CASSEGTVGRGELFF	TGCGCCAGCAGTGAAGGGACAGTTGGGAGGGGGGAGCTGTTTTTT